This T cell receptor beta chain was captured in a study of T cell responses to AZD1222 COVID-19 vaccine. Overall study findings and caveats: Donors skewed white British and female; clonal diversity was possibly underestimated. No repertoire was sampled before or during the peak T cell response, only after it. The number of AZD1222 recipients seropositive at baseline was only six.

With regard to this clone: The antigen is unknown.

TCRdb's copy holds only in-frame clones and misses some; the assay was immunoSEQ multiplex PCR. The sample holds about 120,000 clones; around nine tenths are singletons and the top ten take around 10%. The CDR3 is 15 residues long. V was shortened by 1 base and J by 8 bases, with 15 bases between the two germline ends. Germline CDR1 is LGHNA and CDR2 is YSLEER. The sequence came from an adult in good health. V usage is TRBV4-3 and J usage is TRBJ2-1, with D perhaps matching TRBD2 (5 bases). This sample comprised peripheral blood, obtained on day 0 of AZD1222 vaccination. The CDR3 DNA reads TGCGCCAGCAGCCAAGGGTACGGGGTCGGGGATGAGCAGTTCTTC. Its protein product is CASSQGYGVGDEQFF.